The 22 T cell receptor beta chains given below trace back to one sample, sequenced in a study of breast tumors, draining lymph nodes, adjacent tissues (dated by TCRdb to the mid-2010s). The lymph node samples were taken from the axillary draining lymph nodes of breast cancer patients. The library was obtained by multiplex PCR. These reads were obtained on an Illumina HiSeq 2000. TCRdb passed the public sequencing reads through fastp at Q25 and MiXCR, retaining productive beta sequences. Rows merge per CDR3 protein into single entries with the most common DNA and genes. The sample profile shows roughly 120,000 distinct CDR3 sequences; 15% to 20% of them were found once. The leading ten clones occupy over 3% of the sample. The specimen was axillary lymph node tissue. These receptors originate from a female donor with breast cancer. Some clones in this sample may be carry-over from other donors' samples.

This clonotype was detected only a few times. This could be a read error, since a much larger clone is one nucleotide away. The rearrangement uses TRBV9 and TRBJ1-3; D gene ambiguous. Germline CDR1 SGDLS, CDR2 YYNGEE. The CDR3 is made up of 15 amino acids. The CDR3 coding sequence is TGTGCCAGCAGCGTAGATAACGGCTCTGGAAACACCGTATATTTT. This codes for CASSVDNGSGNTVYF.

In this sample, this clonotype turned up many times. This sequence joins TRBV20-1 and TRBJ1-5; D might be TRBD1 (5 bases). The CDR3 covers 13 residues. Germline V gives CDR1 DFQATT, CDR2 SNEGSKA (reference sequence). The DNA of the CDR3 is TGCAGCGGGTCAGGGAGTAAGGTACAGCCCCAGCATTTT. It yields the protein CSGSGSKVQPQHF.

This clonotype appeared a single time. An end of the junction differs from the germline gene, which may be a read error. This chain links TRBV4-1 with TRBJ2-3; D is possibly TRBD2 (6 bases). Germline values: CDR1 MGHRA, CDR2 YSYEKL. The CDR3 is 14 amino acids. This chain's CDR3 is CAISQTGVTDTQYF. CDR3 nucleotide sequence: TGCGCCATCAGCCAGACGGGAGTCACAGATACGCAGTATTTT.

This clonotype was detected ten times or more. The V call is TRBV20-1, the J call TRBJ1-5; tentatively, D is TRBD1 (5 bases). CDR1 is DFQATT and CDR2 is SNEGSKA in the germline V gene (reference sequence). Trimming removed 0 bases at V and 6 bases at J, with 12 bases between. This CDR3 contains 14 residues. The CDR3 loop is CSARDPRTFQPQHF. The DNA for the CDR3 is TGCAGTGCTAGAGATCCCCGGACATTTCAGCCCCAGCATTTT.

The CDR3 region is CASNPNENIQYF. CDR3 sequence (DNA): TGTGCCAGCAATCCCAACGAAAACATTCAGTACTTC. The chain couples TRBV9 to TRBJ2-4; D is ambiguous. The CDR3 is 12 amino acids. Trimming left V 6 bases short and J 5 bases short, with 9 bases between. Germline CDR1 is SGDLS and CDR2 is YYNGEE.

As concerns this clonotype: This may be a read error, as it is one base from a much larger clone. The conserved phenylalanine or tryptophan is not found at the CDR3 terminus, so this likely reflects a read error. The chain uses TRBV7-9 and TRBJ2-3; D gene uncertain. V lost 1 base and J 4 bases, leaving 18 bases between the germline ends. The V gene's germline CDR1 is SEHNR and CDR2 FQNEAQ (reference sequence). The CDR3 has 17 amino acids. CDR3 amino acids: CASSLELSASFPDTQYI. In nucleotides, the CDR3 is TGTGCCAGCAGCTTAGAGCTCAGCGCCTCATTCCCAGATACGCAGTATATT.

J is TRBJ1-2 and V is TRBV4-1; unclear D gene. Germline assignment: CDR1 MGHRA and CDR2 YSYEKL. Trimming stripped 0 bases from V and 8 bases from J, with 16 bases between. The length of the CDR3 is 15 residues. CDR3 residues: CASSQDSRTYYGYTF. The DNA for the CDR3 is TGCGCCAGCAGCCAAGATTCCAGAACCTATTACGGCTACACCTTC.

A note on this clonotype: With a much larger clone just one base away, this may be a read error. This chain joins TRBV19 and TRBJ2-3; 8 bases line up with TRBD2. CDR1 is LNHDA, CDR2 SQIVND, per germline (reference sequence). The CDR3 runs to 14 residues. The trim removed 8 bases at V and 5 bases at J, leaving 9 bases unmatched. The CDR3 DNA reads as TGTGCCAGTTCTACAGCGGGAGCTGGAGATACGCAGTATTTT. It is translated as CASSTAGAGDTQYF.

This clonotype was seen at least ten times. DNA for the CDR3: TGTGCCAGCAGTGTTGGGAAGTACGAGCAGTACTTC. The encoded protein is CASSVGKYEQYF. This sequence joins TRBV6-1 and TRBJ2-7; D uncertain. This CDR3 comprises 12 residues. Germline V gene data show CDR1 as MNHNS and CDR2 as SASEGT. V lost 4 bases and J lost 4, with 8 bases in between.

This clonotype has a count of ten or more. This sequence joins TRBV6-1 and TRBJ1-2, with 8 positions matching TRBD1. The CDR3 covers 12 residues. V gave up 6 bases and J gave up 8 bases; unmatched junction bases: 5. Per the germline V gene, CDR1 is MNHNS and CDR2 is SASEGT. For the CDR3, the DNA is TGTGCCAGCAGGGAGGGACAGGCGGGCTACACCTTC. As protein: CASREGQAGYTF.

The chain uses TRBV5-1 and TRBJ2-1, with D perhaps matching TRBD2 (5 bases). The V gene's germline CDR1 is SGHRS and CDR2 YFSETQ. The CDR3 is made up of 16 amino acids. Trimming cost V 5 bases and J 7 bases, with 22 bases left between them. CDR3 DNA sequence: TGCGCCAGCAGTGAAGGACCCGCCGGGGTAAGAAATGAGCAGTTCTTC. Protein sequence: CASSEGPAGVRNEQFF.

The chain is built from TRBV20-1 and TRBJ2-3; 15 positions match TRBD2. The CDR3 runs to 17 residues. Germline CDR1 and CDR2: DFQATT and SNEGSKA (reference sequence). V gave up 3 bases and J gave up 0 bases; unmatched junction bases: 4. The CDR3 nucleotides read TGCAGTGCTAGTCATGGACTAGCGGGGGGGAGCACAGATACGCAGTATTTT. Protein product: CSASHGLAGGSTDTQYF.

This clonotype has a handful of counts. CDR3 DNA: TGCAGTGCTAGGGAAGACGGGACAGGGATAAATCAGCCCCAGCATTTT. As protein: CSAREDGTGINQPQHF. The chain recombines TRBV20-1 with TRBJ1-5, with TRBD1 identical over 9 bases. The CDR3 is 16 amino acids. The V gene end was trimmed by 3 bases and the J gene end by 4 bases; junction bases not matched to a gene: 10. The germline CDR1 and CDR2 sequences are DFQATT and SNEGSKA (reference sequence).

There are many counts of this clonotype. V is TRBV7-2 and J is TRBJ2-7, with D maybe TRBD2 (7 bases). In germline, CDR1 is SGHTA, CDR2 FQGNSA. The germline V and J ends were trimmed by 5 bases and 3 bases, with 14 bases remaining between them. The CDR3 is 14 amino acids. The CDR3 DNA reads TGTGCCAGCAGCAGGCGGGGGCAGATCTACGAGCAGTACTTC. This codes for CASSRRGQIYEQYF.

The chain is built from TRBV28 and TRBJ1-2, with a tentative D call TRBD1 (5 bases). Germline V gene lookup returns CDR1 MDHEN and CDR2 SYDVKM. The CDR3 extends over 18 amino acids. Trimming stripped 8 bases from V and 4 bases from J, with 29 bases between. The CDR3 region has the DNA TGTGCCAGCGCGAACCCTGTCGGCCGATCGGGGGGAATCTATGGCTACACCTTC. Translating gives CASANPVGRSGGIYGYTF.

This clonotype was observed at least ten times. The CDR3, as DNA: TGTGCCAGCAGCCAAACGTCTTTCTCCTACGAGCAGTACTTC. This encodes CASSQTSFSYEQYF. The chain couples TRBV3-1 to TRBJ2-7; the D is unclear. Deletions cut 2 bases from V and 0 bases from J, with 8 bases between. Germline V gene lookup returns CDR1 LGHDT and CDR2 YNNKEL (reference sequence). The CDR3 contains 14 residues.

This clonotype was counted ten times or more. The rearrangement uses TRBV27 and TRBJ2-1; D may correspond to TRBD1 or TRBD2 (5 bases each). V lost 3 bases and J lost 2, with 8 bases in between. The CDR3 spans 14 residues. Germline CDR1 reads MNHEY; CDR2 reads SMNVEV (reference sequence). CDR3 sequence (DNA): TGTGCCAGCAGTTTTGGGACGCCCTACAATGAGCAGTTCTTC. This encodes CASSFGTPYNEQFF.

The sample holds many counts of this clonotype. This chain joins TRBV20-1 and TRBJ2-5; the match to TRBD2 covers 12 bases. Germline trimming cut 2 bases from V and 4 bases from J; bases unmatched to any gene: 2. The V gene's germline CDR1 is DFQATT and CDR2 SNEGSKA (reference sequence). This CDR3 region has 14 residues. This CDR3 is CSARLAGGGETQYF. The CDR3 region has the DNA TGCAGTGCTAGACTAGCGGGAGGGGGAGAGACCCAGTACTTC.

This clonotype was recorded only once. The chain joins TRBV4-1 to TRBJ2-5; 8 bases agree with TRBD2. The CDR3 covers 16 residues. Germline trimming cut 1 base from V and 4 bases from J; bases unmatched to any gene: 8. CDR1 is MGHRA, CDR2 YSYEKL, per germline. The chain's CDR3 is CASSQGPGGPRETQYF. The CDR3, as DNA: TGCGCCAGCAGCCAAGGTCCGGGAGGGCCGAGAGAGACCCAGTACTTC.

This rearrangement joins TRBV5-1 to TRBJ1-3; TRBD1 agrees at 7 bases. Per germline, CDR1 SGHRS and CDR2 YFSETQ. The V and J ends lost 9 bases and 2 bases, in that order; junction bases with no gene match: 11. The CDR3 consists of 15 residues. The CDR3 DNA sequence: TGCGCCAACAGACTGGACAGGACTACTGGAAACACCATATATTTT. Residues: CANRLDRTTGNTIYF. Drawing the rest from reference TRBV5-1 and TRBJ1-3, the complete variable domain is KAGVTQTPRYLIKTRGQQVTLSCSPISGHRSVSWYQQTPGQGLQFLFEYFSETQRNKGNFPGRFSGRQFSNSRSEMNVSTLELGDSALYLCANRLDRTTGNTIYFGEGSWLTVV.

Note on this clonotype: A much larger clone is a single base away; this may be a read error. The V call is TRBV20-1, the J call TRBJ1-4, with 7 bases matching TRBD1. After removal of 2 bases from V and 10 bases from J, the junction contained 4 bases not matched to a gene. In germline, CDR1 is DFQATT, CDR2 SNEGSKA (reference sequence). This CDR3 is built from 12 residues. The CDR3 bases are TGCAGTGCTAGATGGACAGGTGGAAAACTGTTTTTT. It is translated as CSARWTGGKLFF.

This clonotype was observed many times. CDR3 nucleotides: TGCAGCGCAACGACCAGGGAAACGCAGTATTTT. This translates into CSATTRETQYF. The chain links TRBV20-1 to TRBJ2-3, with D possibly matching TRBD1 (5 bases). Per the germline V gene, CDR1 is DFQATT and CDR2 is SNEGSKA (reference sequence). This CDR3 has 11 residues.